This is a list of T cell receptor beta chains from one sample in a study of cytomegalovirus exposure and HLA in healthy donors. The assay was immunoSEQ multiplex PCR, and TCRdb's table has in-frame clones only and misses some. The data hold around 120,000 clones, with approximately 80% observed a single time. Input material: PBMCs. The source is a woman aged 40 to 50 in good health and CMV-seropositive. Both conserved end residues are part of each CDR3. A D gene is named only where the DNA matches it firmly. Size tells how often a clone was seen (once, few, many) or the class of an expanded clone, and some rows leave it out.

D gene,J gene,V gene,clone size,CDR3 DNA,CDR3 protein
TRBD1,TRBJ1-4,TRBV10-3,.,TGTGCCATCAGTGGAACCGGGACAGGGCACGATAATGAAAAACTGTTTTTT,CAISGTGTGHDNEKLFF
.,TRBJ1-6,TRBV30,.,TGTGCCTGGAGTTCCGAGAGTAATTCACCCCTCCACTTT,CAWSSESNSPLHF
TRBD1,TRBJ1-4,TRBV9,.,TGTGCCAGCAGCGGAAACAGGGGGAAACTGTTTTTT,CASSGNRGKLFF
TRBD2,TRBJ2-1,TRBV27,.,TGTGCCAGCAGTACTAGCGGGCCTTACAATGAGCAGTTCTTC,CASSTSGPYNEQFF
TRBD1,TRBJ2-5,TRBV5-8,.,TGTGCCAGCAGCTTGGTTCCGGGACAGCAAGAGACCCAGTACTTC,CASSLVPGQQETQYF
.,TRBJ2-1,TRBV5-1,few,TGCGCCAGCAGCTTAAGGGGGGGGTTGAGGAGCTCCTACAATGAGCAGTTCTTC,CASSLRGGLRSSYNEQFF
.,TRBJ2-3,TRBV19,.,TGTGCCAGTAATACCCCGGGTGGCACAGATACGCAGTATTTT,CASNTPGGTDTQYF
.,TRBJ1-2,TRBV14,.,TGTGCCAGCAGCGTCCAGGACTATGGCTACACCTTC,CASSVQDYGYTF
TRBD1,TRBJ2-3,TRBV7-9,.,TGTGCCAGCAGCTTAGGGGGACAGGGGAGAAAAGATACGCAGTATTTT,CASSLGGQGRKDTQYF
TRBD2,TRBJ2-1,TRBV19,.,TGTGCCAGTACCGAGTTGCGACTAGCGGGAGTCGGTGAGCAGTTCTTC,CASTELRLAGVGEQFF
TRBD2,TRBJ2-7,TRBV27,few,TGTGCCAGCAGTTTAGGGACTAGCGGATCCTACGAGCAGTACTTC,CASSLGTSGSYEQYF
TRBD2,TRBJ2-7,TRBV5-1,.,TGCGCCAGCAGCTTGGGGGCTAGCGGGTCCTACGAGCAGTACTTC,CASSLGASGSYEQYF
TRBD2,TRBJ2-5,TRBV7-2,few,TGTGCCAGCAGCTTAACTAAACTAGCGGGAGTGGAGACCCAGTACTTC,CASSLTKLAGVETQYF
.,TRBJ2-7,TRBV7-9,.,TGTGCCAGCAGCCCCCCGGGACACACCGTTACCTACGAGCAGTACTTC,CASSPPGHTVTYEQYF
.,TRBJ2-5,TRBV28,.,TGTGCCAGCACATGGGGGGATCCTCAAGAGACCCAGTACTTC,CASTWGDPQETQYF
.,TRBJ2-7,TRBV2,.,TGTGCCAGCAGTGAAATGCCAGCTAGCTCCTACGAGCAGTACTTC,CASSEMPASSYEQYF
.,TRBJ1-2,TRBV19,.,TGTGCCAGTAGTATACCCTCGGGGGAGTTAGGTGGCTACACCTTC,CASSIPSGELGGYTF
.,TRBJ2-3,TRBV6-5,.,TGTGCCAGCAGTTACTCCGGGAGTAGCACAGATACGCAGTATTTT,CASSYSGSSTDTQYF
.,TRBJ2-1,TRBV19,.,.,CASTSGEDHNEQFF
TRBD2,TRBJ2-1,TRBV7-2,.,TGTGCCAGCAGCTTCCGGGAGGGCCCAGGTGAGCAGTTCTTC,CASSFREGPGEQFF
TRBD2,TRBJ2-1,TRBV29-1,.,TGCAGCGTCCCGGACGGGACTAGCGGGAGGAATGAGCAGTTCTTC,CSVPDGTSGRNEQFF
.,TRBJ2-2,TRBV6-1,.,TGTGCCAGCAGAACAGGGAACACCGGGGAGCTGTTTTTT,CASRTGNTGELFF
TRBD2,TRBJ2-1,TRBV10-2,.,TGCGCCAGCAGGTCGGGACTAGCGGGGGGAGGGGTGGGGGAGCAGTTCTTC,CASRSGLAGGGVGEQFF
.,TRBJ2-5,TRBV6-5,.,TGTGCCAGCAGCAACCAGGCAGCCCAAGAGACCCAGTACTTC,CASSNQAAQETQYF
TRBD2,TRBJ2-5,TRBV9,.,TGTGCCAGCAGCGTTAGCGGGAGGGCCGAGGAGACCCAGTACTTC,CASSVSGRAEETQYF
.,TRBJ1-1,TRBV12-5,.,TGTGCTAGTGGTAGTCCTCAGGGGTTGGGGACTGAAGCTTTCTTT,CASGSPQGLGTEAFF
TRBD1,TRBJ1-4,TRBV7-8,.,TGTGCCAGCAGCCTTCAACAGGGGACAGATAATGAAAAACTGTTTTTT,CASSLQQGTDNEKLFF
.,TRBJ2-5,TRBV5-4,.,TGTGCCAGCAGCTTGCAGGGGGGAGAGACCCAGTACTTC,CASSLQGGETQYF
TRBD2,TRBJ2-2,TRBV7-2,.,TGTGCCAGCAGCTTAGTCGGGACTAGCGGGACGGTCGGGGAGCTGTTTTTT,CASSLVGTSGTVGELFF
TRBD1,TRBJ2-5,TRBV11-2,.,TGTGCCAGCAGACAGGCCGGGACAGGGGATGGGACCCAGTACTTC,CASRQAGTGDGTQYF
.,TRBJ2-7,TRBV5-1,.,TGCGCCAGCAGCTTGGTCGCGGGGTCCTCCTACGAGCAGTACTTC,CASSLVAGSSYEQYF
TRBD1,TRBJ2-5,TRBV19,once,TGTGCCAGTAGTACGGGACAGGAACAAGAGACCCAGTACTTC,CASSTGQEQETQYF
.,TRBJ1-1,TRBV5-8,.,TGTGCCAGCAACCAGCAACAGTTGAACACTGAAGCTTTCTTT,CASNQQQLNTEAFF
TRBD1,TRBJ2-7,TRBV28,once,TGTGCCAGCAGTTTATTGTTTACAGGGGGATACGAGCAGTACTTC,CASSLLFTGGYEQYF
.,TRBJ1-1,TRBV30,.,TGTGCCTGGAACGTGTACTTAAGCACTGAAGCTTTCTTT,CAWNVYLSTEAFF
.,TRBJ1-2,TRBV5-1,.,TGCGCCAGCAGCTTGGGGGGAGGTAGCTATGGCTACACCTTC,CASSLGGGSYGYTF
TRBD1,TRBJ1-4,TRBV30,few,TGTGCCTGGGACAGGGTGACTAATGAAAAACTGTTTTTT,CAWDRVTNEKLFF
TRBD2,TRBJ2-5,TRBV10-3,.,TGTGCCATCAGTGAGTCGGCGGGAGACCAAGAGACCCAGTACTTC,CAISESAGDQETQYF
.,TRBJ2-7,TRBV6-1,.,TGTGCCAGCAGTGGGGGCACGTCCTACGAGCAGTACTTC,CASSGGTSYEQYF
TRBD2,TRBJ2-2,TRBV10-3,.,TGTGCCATCAGTGGGACTAGCGGGAGGGCCAACACCGGGGAGCTGTTTTTT,CAISGTSGRANTGELFF
.,TRBJ2-7,TRBV19,.,TGTGCCAGTAGTAACGGGGGACAGAGCTCCTACGAGCAGTACTTC,CASSNGGQSSYEQYF
TRBD1,TRBJ2-3,TRBV9,once,TGTGCCAGCACCAGGACAGGGGCAAAAGCCTTCACAGATACGCAGTATTTT,CASTRTGAKAFTDTQYF
TRBD2,TRBJ2-2,TRBV27,.,TGTGCCAGCAGTTTATTCCCACTAGCGGGAAAGACCGGGGAGCTGTTTTTT,CASSLFPLAGKTGELFF
TRBD1,TRBJ2-2,TRBV19,.,TGTGCCAGTAGTAAGGGGACAGCGAACACCGGGGAGCTGTTTTTT,CASSKGTANTGELFF
TRBD2,TRBJ2-7,TRBV5-6,.,TGTGCCAGCAGCTTGACTAGCGTGGCCGAGCAGTACTTC,CASSLTSVAEQYF
TRBD1,TRBJ2-5,TRBV7-9,.,TGTGCCAGCAGCCTGACAGGGGAAGAGACCCAGTACTTC,CASSLTGEETQYF
TRBD1,TRBJ2-7,TRBV28,.,TGTGCCAGCAGTTTAGTAGGGGACAGGGTGAAGAACGAGCAGTACTTC,CASSLVGDRVKNEQYF
TRBD1,TRBJ1-3,TRBV15,.,TGTGCCACCAGCAGACTCGGACAGGGCGGCTCTGGAAACACCATATATTTT,CATSRLGQGGSGNTIYF
TRBD1,TRBJ2-7,TRBV29-1,.,TGCAGCGTTGAGCCTCAGGGGGCTTTCGAGCAGTACTTC,CSVEPQGAFEQYF
.,TRBJ2-1,TRBV9,.,TGTGCCAGCAGCGCCGGACCCGAGGGAGGAGAGCAGTTCTTC,CASSAGPEGGEQFF
.,TRBJ2-2,TRBV7-3,.,TGTGCCAGCAGCATAGATAGCACGAACACCGGGGAGCTGTTTTTT,CASSIDSTNTGELFF
TRBD2,TRBJ2-7,TRBV2,.,TGTGCCAGCAGGGAAAGAGCGGGATCTGGGGAGCAGTACTTC,CASRERAGSGEQYF
TRBD1,TRBJ2-1,TRBV11-1,once,TGTGCCAGCAGCAATGGACAGGGAAGGATTTCCTACAATGAGCAGTTCTTC,CASSNGQGRISYNEQFF
.,TRBJ1-4,TRBV10-3,.,TGTGCCATCAGTGAGTCGATCGGGGGTGAAAAACTGTTTTTT,CAISESIGGEKLFF